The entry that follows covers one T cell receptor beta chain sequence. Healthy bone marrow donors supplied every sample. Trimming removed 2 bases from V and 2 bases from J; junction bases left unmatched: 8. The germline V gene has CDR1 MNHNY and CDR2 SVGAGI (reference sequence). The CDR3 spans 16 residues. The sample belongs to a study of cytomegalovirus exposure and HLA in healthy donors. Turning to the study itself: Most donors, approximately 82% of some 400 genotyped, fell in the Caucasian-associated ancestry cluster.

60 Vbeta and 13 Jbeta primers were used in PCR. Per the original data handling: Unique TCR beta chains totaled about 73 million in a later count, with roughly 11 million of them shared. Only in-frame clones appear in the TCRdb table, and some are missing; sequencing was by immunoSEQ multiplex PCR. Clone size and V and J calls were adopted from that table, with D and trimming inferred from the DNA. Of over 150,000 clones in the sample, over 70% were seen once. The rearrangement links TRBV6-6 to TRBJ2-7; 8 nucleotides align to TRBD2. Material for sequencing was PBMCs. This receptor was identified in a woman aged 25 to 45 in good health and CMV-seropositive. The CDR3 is CASSYNLAGGTYEQYF. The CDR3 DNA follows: TGTGCCAGCAGTTACAACTTGGCGGGAGGAACCTACGAGCAGTACTTC.